The next 8 T cell receptor beta chains were all read from a single sample in a study of shared clonotypes between healthy human individuals. Using immunoSEQ multiplex PCR, the repertoire was profiled, and TCRdb retains in-frame clones only, with some absent. The sample records 780,000 or so clones, around 70% being singletons. The material sequenced was memory CD4+ T cells sorted from blood. The subset here: CD45RA-negative fraction. The receptors derive from a woman in her twenties or thirties in good health.

The chain couples TRBV19 to TRBJ1-5; D is possibly TRBD1 (5 bases). Trimming took 7 bases from V and 4 from J, leaving 14 bases between them. There are 14 residues in the CDR3. The germline gives CDR1 LNHDA, CDR2 SQIVND (reference sequence). In DNA, the CDR3 is TGTGCCAGTAATTCGGGACTCAGTAATCAGCCCCAGCATTTT. Translating gives CASNSGLSNQPQHF.

A single count supports this clone. The rearrangement joins TRBV29-1 to TRBJ1-4; 9 bases align to TRBD1. The CDR3 sequence is 14 residues long. Trimming removed 6 bases from V and 9 bases from J; junction bases left unmatched: 11. Looked up from germline, CDR1 is SQVTM and CDR2 is ANQGSEA. CDR3 in DNA: TGCAGCGTCTCCCCCGGGACAGGGCCAAAAAAACTGTTTTTT. Translation gives CSVSPGTGPKKLFF.

A single count supports this clone. The J gene is TRBJ1-3, the V gene TRBV4-1, with D perhaps matching TRBD1 (6 bases). This CDR3 region has 15 residues. CDR1 is MGHRA and CDR2 is YSYEKL in the germline V gene. The ends were cut back, 1 base at V and 0 bases at J, with 7 bases in the middle. DNA for the CDR3: TGCGCCAGCAGCCAAGGGGACATCTCTGGAAACACCATATATTTT. Translated: CASSQGDISGNTIYF.

The chain links TRBV5-4 to TRBJ2-3; D might be TRBD2 (5 bases). The CDR3 covers 14 residues. CDR1 SGHNT and CDR2 YYREEE come from the germline V gene (reference sequence). Trimming removed 1 base at V and 2 bases at J, with 8 bases between. CDR3 sequence (DNA): TGTGCCAGCAGCTTGTTGGGAGACACAGATACGCAGTATTTT. This sequence encodes CASSLLGDTDTQYF.

The V call is TRBV28, the J call TRBJ1-1, with D possibly being TRBD1 (5 bases). The CDR3 extends over 14 amino acids. V was pared by 5 bases and J by 7 bases, with 17 bases between. CDR1 MDHEN and CDR2 SYDVKM come from the germline V gene. The CDR3 nucleotides are TGTGCCAGCAGTCAACCGGGGGGGATGGATGAAGCTTTCTTT. As protein: CASSQPGGMDEAFF.

This clone appeared once. V gene TRBV18 combines with J gene TRBJ2-2, with 9 bases lining up with TRBD1. Germline assignment: CDR1 KGHSH and CDR2 LQKENI. J lost 5 bases, V lost 2 bases, and 12 bases had no gene match. This CDR3 region has 18 residues. CDR3 DNA: TGTGCCAGCTCACCATTAACAGGGGGCGCGGATATGACCGGGGAGCTGTTTTTT. Translating gives CASSPLTGGADMTGELFF.

The V call is TRBV5-1, the J call TRBJ2-6; possible D gene TRBD1, 6 bases. Germline V gives CDR1 SGHRS, CDR2 YFSETQ. The CDR3 runs 15 residues. With 4 bases removed from V and 2 bases from J, the gap between germline ends came to 10 bases. The CDR3, as DNA: TGCGCCAGCAGCCCTGAGGGGGCTGGGGCCAACGTCCTGACTTTC. Translation gives CASSPEGAGANVLTF. The full variable domain, rest sourced from reference TRBV5-1 and TRBJ2-6, is KAGVTQTPRYLIKTRGQQVTLSCSPISGHRSVSWYQQTPGQGLQFLFEYFSETQRNKGNFPGRFSGRQFSNSRSEMNVSTLELGDSALYLCASSPEGAGANVLTFGAGSRLTVL.

The V and J genes are TRBV4-2 and TRBJ1-5, with D perhaps matching TRBD1 (5 bases). V lost 0 bases to trimming and J lost 3 bases, with 12 bases between them. Germline CDR1 is LGHNA and CDR2 is YNFKEQ. The CDR3 has 16 residues. Here the CDR3 reads CASSQDRAGTNQPQHF. The CDR3 DNA reads TGTGCCAGCAGCCAAGATAGGGCAGGGACCAATCAGCCCCAGCATTTT.